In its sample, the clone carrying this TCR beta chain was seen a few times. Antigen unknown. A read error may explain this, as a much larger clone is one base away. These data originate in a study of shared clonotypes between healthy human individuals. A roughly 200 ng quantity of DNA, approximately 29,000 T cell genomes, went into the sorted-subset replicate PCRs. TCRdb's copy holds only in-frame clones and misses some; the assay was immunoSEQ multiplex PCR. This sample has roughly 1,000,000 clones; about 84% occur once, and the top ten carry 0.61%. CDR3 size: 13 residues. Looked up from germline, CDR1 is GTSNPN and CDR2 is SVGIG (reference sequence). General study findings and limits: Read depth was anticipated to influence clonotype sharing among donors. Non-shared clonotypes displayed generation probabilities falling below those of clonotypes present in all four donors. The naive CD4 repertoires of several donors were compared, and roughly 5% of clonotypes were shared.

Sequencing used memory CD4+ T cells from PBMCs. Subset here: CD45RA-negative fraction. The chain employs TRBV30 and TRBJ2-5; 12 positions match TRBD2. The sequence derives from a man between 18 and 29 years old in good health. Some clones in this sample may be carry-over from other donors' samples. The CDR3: CAQATSGGETQYF. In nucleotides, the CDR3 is TGTGCGCAGGCCACTAGCGGGGGGGAGACCCAGTACTTC.